This T cell receptor (beta chain) is drawn from a study of blood T cell repertoires in COVID-19 (TCRdb year 2020). Some background on the complete study: Collaborator samples came from the United States, Italy and Spain and covered acute and convalescent phases of COVID-19. The material from the prospective study consisted of cDNA or gDNA derived from T cells, B-cell-depleted T cells, or PBMCs. The repertoires were released in a freely available public database meant as a resource for research on the immune response to SARS-CoV-2. Subjects who had been exposed to COVID-19, were actively infected with it, or had recovered from it provided the deeply sampled blood TCRbeta repertoires that made up the dataset. The sample metadata nearly always contained a de-identified subject ID, COVID-19 status, age in years and sex. Samples were obtained from the ongoing ImmuneRACE study (first 160 participants) and from 1,254 subjects provided by 6 global collaborators. HLA class I and class II types, where available, came from metadata supplied by the sample provider rather than from assay-based typing. What the authors observed across the whole study: Clinical and demographic metadata were provided uncurated, with the amount varying by source and participant.

V is trimmed back by 4 bases and J by 0 bases, and the junction contains 5 bases that no gene match accounts for. CDR1 and CDR2 were assigned from the germline V gene as MNHNS and SASEGT. Measured from the cysteine to the phenylalanine, the CDR3 is 17 residues long. Only the CDR3 region is kept as DNA, spanning 51 bases read in frame from base 1. Concerning this clone: Its antigen is currently not known. No base-level quality is on record; no much larger clone is a single base apart.

TCRbeta CDR3 regions were amplified from genomic DNA using the immunoSEQ Assay, a bias-controlled multiplex PCR. Per the source publication's procedure: The number of nucleated cells in each sample was estimated by amplification of reference gene primers within the assay. To quantify the absolute abundance of each unique TCRbeta CDR3 rearrangement, sequence reads were collapsed and filtered. For each sample, productive Simpson clonality was calculated as the square root of Simpson's diversity index over productive rearrangements. The table was pulled from immuneACCESS by TCRdb, which kept in-frame rearrangements only. Such tables lose some clones; where checked, under half of the loss comes from unresolved V genes, and the rest has no known cause. The DNA gave D and trimming, while V, J and clone size come from that table. A total of around 33,000 clones appear in this sample, roughly three quarters of them only once. The top ten hold about a sixth of the sample.

Each collaborating institution followed its own protocols to collect whole blood in K2EDTA tubes. For TCRbeta analysis, collaborators shipped samples in one of three forms: frozen whole blood, isolated PBMCs, or DNA extracted from either of those sample types. Sequencing input: peripheral blood. The origin of this receptor is a human donor in a cohort sampled during active COVID-19. The chain links TRBV6-1 with TRBJ2-2; TRBD2 lines up with 10 middle nucleotides. For the CDR3, the sequence is CASSVLAGRANTGELFF. The DNA sequence is TGTGCCAGCAGTGTACTAGCGGGACGGGCGAACACCGGGGAGCTGTTTTTT.